Listed here are 11 T cell receptor beta chains from one sample, sequenced in a study of control samples from healthy donors and cancer patients. Repertoires were generated with immunoSEQ multiplex PCR, while TCRdb's copy carries only in-frame clones and drops some. This sample has about 100,000 clones, with over 75% found just once. The specimen sequenced was blood. Receptors were obtained from a woman aged 50 to 65 in good health.

This clone was recorded only once. CDR3 protein: CAWSRVSSYEQYF. CDR3 in DNA: TGTGCCTGGAGTCGGGTGAGCTCCTACGAGCAGTACTTC. The chain links TRBV30 to TRBJ2-7; the D is unclear. V lost 2 bases and J lost 0, with 8 bases in between. The CDR3 totals 13 residues. Germline V gene sequence: CDR1 GTSNPN, CDR2 SVGIG (reference sequence).

The V and J genes are TRBV7-9 and TRBJ2-2, with 7 bases fitting TRBD2. The V gene's germline CDR1 is SEHNR and CDR2 FQNEAQ (reference sequence). This CDR3 spans 18 amino acids. V lost 0 bases, J lost 0 bases, and 7 bases stayed unmatched. The DNA of the CDR3 is TGTGCCAGCAGCTTAGCGATAGCGGGTATCGCGAACACCGGGGAGCTGTTTTTT. As protein: CASSLAIAGIANTGELFF. Together with reference TRBV7-9 and TRBJ2-2, the CDR3 gives the full variable domain: DTGVSQNPRHKITKRGQNVTFRCDPISEHNRLYWYRQTLGQGPEFLTYFQNEAQLEKSRLLSDRFSAERPKGSFSTLEIQRTEQGDSAMYLCASSLAIAGIANTGELFFGEGSRLTVL.

This chain links TRBV5-6 with TRBJ1-6; D gene uncertain. V was shortened by 0 bases and J by 6 bases, with 10 bases between the two germline ends. In germline, CDR1 is SGHDT, CDR2 YYEEEE. This CDR3 is built from 15 residues. Here the CDR3 reads CASSLGQAPNSPLHF. DNA of the CDR3: TGTGCCAGCAGCTTGGGCCAGGCGCCTAATTCACCCCTCCACTTT.

The CDR3 region has the DNA TGTGCCAGTTCATTTAGCGGGAGGGGTTTCCAAGAGACCCAGTACTTC. This encodes CASSFSGRGFQETQYF. This chain uses TRBV19 with TRBJ2-5; 11 positions agree with TRBD2. The V segment lost 8 bases and the J segment 1 base; nucleotides outside the gene matches: 9. Germline assignment: CDR1 LNHDA and CDR2 SQIVND (reference sequence). CDR3 length equals 16 residues.

The chain carries TRBV6-5 and TRBJ2-5; no clear D. This CDR3 region has 14 residues. Germline lookup yields CDR1 MNHEY and CDR2 SVGAGI. V lost 0 bases and J lost 5, with 10 bases in between. The CDR3 nucleotides read TGTGCCAGCAGTTACTCGGGTTCGTGGGAGACCCAGTACTTC. Amino acids: CASSYSGSWETQYF.

This chain links TRBV12-3 or TRBV12-4 with TRBJ1-2; 9 bases are shared with TRBD1. V gave up 10 bases and J gave up 4 bases; unmatched junction bases: 4. This CDR3 region has 12 residues. The CDR3, as DNA: TGTGCCACCAAGACAGGGGGCTATGGCTACACCTTC. Encoded protein: CATKTGGYGYTF.

CDR3 loop: CASSLQGSSYEQYF. CDR3 DNA: TGTGCCAGTAGTTTACAGGGAAGCTCCTACGAGCAGTACTTC. The chain joins TRBV19 to TRBJ2-7; tentative D call: TRBD1 (6 bases). CDR1 LNHDA and CDR2 SQIVND come from the germline V gene (reference sequence). V was clipped by 5 bases and J by 0 bases, with 11 bases between them. The CDR3 spans 14 residues. The variable domain in full, with the rest retrieved from reference TRBV19 and TRBJ2-7, is DGGITQSPKYLFRKEGQNVTLSCEQNLNHDAMYWYRQDPGQGLRLIYYSQIVNDFQKGDIAEGYSVSREKKESFPLTVTSAQKNPTAFYLCASSLQGSSYEQYFGPGTRLTVT.

The rearrangement uses TRBV4-1 and TRBJ2-3; TRBD2 is a possible D gene (7 bases). V shed 6 bases and J shed 4 bases, with 17 bases lying between them. From germline, CDR1 is MGHRA and CDR2 YSYEKL. The CDR3 has 15 amino acids. CDR3 amino acids: CASRFVGGPADTQYF. In DNA, the CDR3 is TGCGCCAGCAGATTTGTGGGGGGGCCGGCAGATACGCAGTATTTT.

This clone was seen a handful of times. V usage is TRBV28 and J usage is TRBJ2-7, with 9 bases matching TRBD1. Trimming at V came to 6 bases and at J to 4 bases, leaving 7 bases not matched to a gene. In germline, CDR1 is MDHEN, CDR2 SYDVKM. The CDR3 totals 14 residues. This CDR3 is CASSTGTGWYEQYV. CDR3 in DNA: TGTGCCAGCAGCACCGGGACAGGGTGGTACGAGCAGTACGTC.

The chain is built from TRBV18 and TRBJ1-5, with D unresolved. The CDR3 consists of 13 residues. Germline lookup yields CDR1 KGHSH and CDR2 LQKENI. Trimming took off 3 bases at V and 5 bases at J, with 8 bases between the two ends. CDR3 sequence: CASSPNPDQPQHF. CDR3 nucleotide sequence: TGTGCCAGCTCACCTAATCCCGATCAGCCCCAGCATTTT.

Details on this clone: The sample carries other DNA sequences with the same CDR3. The chain uses TRBV18 and TRBJ1-1; D is unresolved. V was pared by 4 bases and J by 1 base, with 7 bases between. Germline lookup yields CDR1 KGHSH and CDR2 LQKENI. This CDR3 is built from 13 residues. The CDR3 reads CASSLQGNTEAFF. The CDR3 nucleotides read TGTGCCAGCTCACTGCAAGGGAACACTGAAGCTTTCTTT.